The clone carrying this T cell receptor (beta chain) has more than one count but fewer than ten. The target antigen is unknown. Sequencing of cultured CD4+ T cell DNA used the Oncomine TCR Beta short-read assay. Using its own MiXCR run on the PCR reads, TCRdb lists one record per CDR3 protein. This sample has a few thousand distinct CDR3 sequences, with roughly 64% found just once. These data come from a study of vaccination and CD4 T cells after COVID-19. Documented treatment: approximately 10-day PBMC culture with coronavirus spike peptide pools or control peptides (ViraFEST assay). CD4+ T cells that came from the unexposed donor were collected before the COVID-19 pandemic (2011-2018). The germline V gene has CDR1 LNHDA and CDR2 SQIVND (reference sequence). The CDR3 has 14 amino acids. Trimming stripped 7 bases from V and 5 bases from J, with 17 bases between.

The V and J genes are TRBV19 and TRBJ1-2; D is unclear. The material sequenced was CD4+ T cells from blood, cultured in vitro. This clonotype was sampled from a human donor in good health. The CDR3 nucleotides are TGTGCCAGTACCCCGCCTGGAAAAATTTATGGCTACACCTTC. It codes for CASTPPGKIYGYTF. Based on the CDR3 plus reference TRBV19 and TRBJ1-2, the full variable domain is DGGITQSPKYLFRKEGQNVTLSCEQNLNHDAMYWYRQDPGQGLRLIYYSQIVNDFQKGDIAEGYSVSREKKESFPLTVTSAQKNPTAFYLCASTPPGKIYGYTFGSGTRLTVV.